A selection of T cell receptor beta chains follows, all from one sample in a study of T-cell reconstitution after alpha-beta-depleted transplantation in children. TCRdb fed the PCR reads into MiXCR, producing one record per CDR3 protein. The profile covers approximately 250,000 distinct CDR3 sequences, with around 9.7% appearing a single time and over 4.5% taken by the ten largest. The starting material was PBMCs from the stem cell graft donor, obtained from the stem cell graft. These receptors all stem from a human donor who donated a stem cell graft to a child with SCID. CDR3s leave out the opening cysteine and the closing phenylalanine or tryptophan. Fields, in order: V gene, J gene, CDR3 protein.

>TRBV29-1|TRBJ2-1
SVTRGTGSNNEQF
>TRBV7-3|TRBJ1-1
ASSSTGPDTEAF
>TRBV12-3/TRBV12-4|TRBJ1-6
ASSGFVRGSYNSPLH
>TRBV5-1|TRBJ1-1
ASSSGTVYVSNTEAF
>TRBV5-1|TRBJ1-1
ASSLALATVNTEAF
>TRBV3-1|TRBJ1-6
ASSPWLGGQGGVTLH
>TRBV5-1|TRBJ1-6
ASSSGDPNSPLH
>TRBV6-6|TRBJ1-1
ASLRAMNTEAF
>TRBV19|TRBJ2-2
ASGHRGPNTGELF
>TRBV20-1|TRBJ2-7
SARAGVPPIYEQY
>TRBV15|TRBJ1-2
ATSRDEGQEDYGYT